This T cell receptor beta chain originates from a study of blood T cell repertoires in COVID-19. Turning to the study itself: Sources were T cells, B-cell-depleted T cells, or PBMCs; the material itself was cDNA or gDNA.

CDR3 length: 14 amino acids. V was shortened by 6 bases and J by 4 bases, with 12 bases between the two germline ends. Per the germline V gene, CDR1 is MNHEY and CDR2 is SMNVEV (reference sequence). Generated by immunoSEQ multiplex PCR, the TCRdb table keeps only in-frame clones and is missing some. The data show 200,000 to 250,000 clones, roughly 85% seen once. Participants came from fewer than 25 US areas, aged roughly 18 to 89 years. Allocation to cohorts depended on clinical history reported by the participants. This receptor was taken from a woman aged 50 to 65 with acute COVID-19. The material sequenced was PBMCs or T cells enriched from blood (not recorded which). The J gene is TRBJ2-2, the V gene TRBV27; no firm D call. The CDR3 DNA reads TGTGCCAGCAGACGCGGATCGGGCACCGGGGAGCTGTTTTTT. Residues: CASRRGSGTGELFF.